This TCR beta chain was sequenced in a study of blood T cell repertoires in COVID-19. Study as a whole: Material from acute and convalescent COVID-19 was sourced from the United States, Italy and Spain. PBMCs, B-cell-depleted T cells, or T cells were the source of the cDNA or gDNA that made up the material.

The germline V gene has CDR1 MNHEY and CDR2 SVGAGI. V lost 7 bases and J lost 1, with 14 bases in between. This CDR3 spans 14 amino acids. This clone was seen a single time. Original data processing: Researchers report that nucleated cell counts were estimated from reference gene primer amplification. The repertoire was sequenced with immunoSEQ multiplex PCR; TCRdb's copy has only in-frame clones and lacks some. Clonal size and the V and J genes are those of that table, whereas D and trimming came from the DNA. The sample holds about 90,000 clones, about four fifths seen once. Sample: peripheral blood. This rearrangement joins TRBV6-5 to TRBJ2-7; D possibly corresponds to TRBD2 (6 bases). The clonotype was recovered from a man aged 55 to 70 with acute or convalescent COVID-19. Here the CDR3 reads CASTAEGRSYEQYF. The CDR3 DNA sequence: TGTGCCAGCACGGCGGAGGGCCGATCCTACGAGCAGTACTTC.